Each of the 4 T cell receptor beta chains below was sequenced from the same sample in a study of identifying expanded T cells in peripheral blood. Clones were sequenced by immunoSEQ multiplex PCR, and TCRdb holds only the in-frame ones, with some missing. The table has 50,000 to 75,000 clones, about four fifths seen once. What was sequenced was blood. The receptors come from a person aged 18-70 years in good health.

The chain is built from TRBV10-3 and TRBJ1-2; D might be TRBD1 (6 bases). Germline V gives CDR1 ENHRY, CDR2 SYGVKD. The CDR3 is made up of 14 amino acids. V lost 2 bases and J lost 8, with 15 bases in between. The CDR3 DNA reads as TGTGCCATCAGTGAGGCGGGACACAGGAGGGGCTACACCTTC. Translating it yields CAISEAGHRRGYTF.

V is TRBV9 and J is TRBJ2-7; the D is unclear. The CDR3 loop spans 14 amino acids. V shed 0 bases and J shed 4 bases, with 11 bases lying between them. Germline CDR1 SGDLS, CDR2 YYNGEE. The CDR3 sequence: CASSVEPGSYEQYF. In nucleotides, the CDR3 is TGTGCCAGCAGCGTAGAACCAGGCAGTTACGAGCAGTACTTC.

This clone is a singleton in its sample. The chain links TRBV21-1 to TRBJ2-7; the table's D call, TRBD2, was not checked against the DNA. TRBV21-1 corresponds to a pseudogene. This CDR3 spans 16 amino acids. This CDR3 is CASSKAEQRDPYEQYF. In DNA, the CDR3 is TGTGCCAGCAGCAAAGCGGAGCAGAGAGACCCCTACGAGCAGTACTTC.

The genes are TRBV7-6 and TRBJ2-1, with 10 bases matching TRBD2. The CDR3 is made up of 15 amino acids. Germline lookup yields CDR1 SGHVS and CDR2 FNYEAQ. Trimming removed 5 bases from V and 6 bases from J; junction bases left unmatched: 7. The CDR3 DNA reads as TGTGCCAGCAGCCTGATAGCGGGAGGTATCAATGAGCAGTTCTTC. It translates to CASSLIAGGINEQFF. The entire variable domain, with the rest obtained from reference TRBV7-6 and TRBJ2-1, is as follows: GAGVSQSPRYKVTKRGQDVALRCDPISGHVSLYWYRQALGQGPEFLTYFNYEAQQDKSGLPNDRFSAERPEGSISTLTIQRTEQRDSAMYRCASSLIAGGINEQFFGPGTRLTVL.